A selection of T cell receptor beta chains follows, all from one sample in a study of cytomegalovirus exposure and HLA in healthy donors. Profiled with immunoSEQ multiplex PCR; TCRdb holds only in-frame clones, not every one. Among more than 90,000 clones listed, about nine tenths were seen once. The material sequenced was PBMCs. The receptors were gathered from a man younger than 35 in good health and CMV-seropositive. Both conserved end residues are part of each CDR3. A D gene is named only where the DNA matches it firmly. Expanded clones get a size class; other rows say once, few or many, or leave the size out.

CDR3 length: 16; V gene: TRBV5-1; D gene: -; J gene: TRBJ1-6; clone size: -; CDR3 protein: CASSLAGGIYNSPLHF; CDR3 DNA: TGCGCCAGCAGCTTGGCGGGGGGTATCTATAATTCACCCCTCCACTTT
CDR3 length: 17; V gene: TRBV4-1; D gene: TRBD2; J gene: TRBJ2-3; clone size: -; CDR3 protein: CASSQVRTSGGTDTQYF; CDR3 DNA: TGCGCCAGCAGCCAAGTCCGGACTAGCGGGGGGACAGATACGCAGTATTTT
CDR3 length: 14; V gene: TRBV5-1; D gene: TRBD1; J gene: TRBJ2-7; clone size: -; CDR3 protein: CASSFGQDGSEQYF; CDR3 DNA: TGCGCCAGCAGCTTTGGACAGGATGGGAGCGAGCAGTACTTC
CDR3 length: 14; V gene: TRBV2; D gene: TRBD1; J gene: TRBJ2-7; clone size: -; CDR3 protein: CASQIGGLSYEQYF; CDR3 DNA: TGTGCCAGCCAGATAGGGGGCCTTTCCTACGAGCAGTACTTC
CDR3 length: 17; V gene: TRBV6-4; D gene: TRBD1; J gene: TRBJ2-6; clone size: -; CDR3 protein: CASSDGTGGSGANVLTF; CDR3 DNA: TGTGCCAGCAGTGACGGGACAGGGGGCTCTGGGGCCAACGTCCTGACTTTC
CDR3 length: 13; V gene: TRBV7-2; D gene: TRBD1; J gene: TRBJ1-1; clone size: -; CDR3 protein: CASSDTGGWLAFF; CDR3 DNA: TGTGCCAGCAGCGATACAGGGGGATGGTTAGCTTTCTTT
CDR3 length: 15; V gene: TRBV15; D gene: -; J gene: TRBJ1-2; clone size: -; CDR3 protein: CATSRDRAGNYGYTF; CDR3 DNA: TGTGCCACCAGCAGAGACAGGGCCGGTAACTATGGCTACACCTTC
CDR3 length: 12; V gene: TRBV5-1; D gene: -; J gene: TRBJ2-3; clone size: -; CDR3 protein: CASSLEDNTQYF; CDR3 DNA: TGCGCCAGCAGCTTGGAGGACAATACGCAGTATTTT
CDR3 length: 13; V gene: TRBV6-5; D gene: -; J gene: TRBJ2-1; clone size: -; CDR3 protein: CASSYFGTGEQFF; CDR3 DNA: TGTGCCAGCAGTTACTTCGGCACGGGGGAGCAGTTCTTC
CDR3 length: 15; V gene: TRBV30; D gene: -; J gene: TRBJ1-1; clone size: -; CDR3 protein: CAWSVTAVTLTEAFF; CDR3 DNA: TGTGCCTGGAGTGTTACAGCTGTTACCTTGACTGAAGCTTTCTTT
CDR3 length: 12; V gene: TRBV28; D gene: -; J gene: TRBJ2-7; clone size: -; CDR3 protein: CASSLLQYEQYF; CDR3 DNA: TGTGCCAGCAGTTTACTACAGTACGAGCAGTACTTC
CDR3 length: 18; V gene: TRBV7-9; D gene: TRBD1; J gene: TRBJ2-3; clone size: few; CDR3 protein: CASSSPGTALRSTDTQYF; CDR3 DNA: TGTGCCAGCAGCTCACCGGGGACAGCCCTTAGAAGCACAGATACGCAGTATTTT
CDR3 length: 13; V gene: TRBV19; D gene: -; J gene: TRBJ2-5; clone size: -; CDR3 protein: CASNTGIRETQYF; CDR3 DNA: TGTGCCAGTAATACCGGGATTCGCGAGACCCAGTACTTC
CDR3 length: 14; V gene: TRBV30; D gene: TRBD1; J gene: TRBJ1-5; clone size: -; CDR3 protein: CAWSNRQGDQPQHF; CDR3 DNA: TGTGCCTGGAGTAACCGACAGGGGGATCAGCCCCAGCATTTT
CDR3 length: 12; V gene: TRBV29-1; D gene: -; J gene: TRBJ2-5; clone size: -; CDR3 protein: CSGTRNQETQYF; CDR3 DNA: TGCAGCGGGACTCGCAACCAAGAGACCCAGTACTTC
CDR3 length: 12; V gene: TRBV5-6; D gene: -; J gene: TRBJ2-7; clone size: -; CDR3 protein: CASSGRGYEQYF; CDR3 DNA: TGTGCCAGCAGCGGCCGGGGTTACGAGCAGTACTTC
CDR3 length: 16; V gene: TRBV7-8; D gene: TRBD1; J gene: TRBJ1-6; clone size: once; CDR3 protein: CASSSGTGEYNSPLHF; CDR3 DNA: TGTGCCAGCAGCTCCGGGACAGGGGAATATAATTCACCCCTCCACTTT
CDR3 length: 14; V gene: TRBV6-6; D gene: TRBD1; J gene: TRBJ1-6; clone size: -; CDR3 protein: CASSYQLGQGALHF; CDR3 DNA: TGTGCCAGCAGTTACCAGCTGGGACAGGGGGCCCTCCACTTT
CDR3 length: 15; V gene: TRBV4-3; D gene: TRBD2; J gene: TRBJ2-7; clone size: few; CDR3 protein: CASSQESGVSYEQYF; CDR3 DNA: TGCGCCAGCAGCCAGGAGAGCGGGGTGTCCTACGAGCAGTACTTC
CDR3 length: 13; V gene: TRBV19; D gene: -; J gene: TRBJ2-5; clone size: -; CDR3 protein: CASSIGRVETQYF; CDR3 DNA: TGTGCCAGTAGTATAGGCAGGGTTGAGACCCAGTACTTC
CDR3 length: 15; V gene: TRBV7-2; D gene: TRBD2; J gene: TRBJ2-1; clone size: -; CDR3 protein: CASSRRGLGGNEQFF; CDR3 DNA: TGTGCCAGCAGCCGGAGGGGATTGGGAGGGAATGAGCAGTTCTTC
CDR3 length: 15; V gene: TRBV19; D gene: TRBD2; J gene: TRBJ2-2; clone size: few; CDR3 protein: CASSIAGLHTGELFF; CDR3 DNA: TGTGCCAGTAGTATAGCGGGACTACACACCGGGGAGCTGTTTTTT
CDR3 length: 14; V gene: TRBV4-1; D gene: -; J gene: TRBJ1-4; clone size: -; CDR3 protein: CASSQERSREKLFF; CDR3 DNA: TGCGCCAGCAGCCAAGAAAGATCGAGGGAAAAACTGTTTTTT
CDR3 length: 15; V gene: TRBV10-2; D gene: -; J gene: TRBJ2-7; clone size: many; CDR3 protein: CASRFIRDTTYEQYF; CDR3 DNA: TGCGCCAGCCGTTTTATCCGGGACACAACCTACGAGCAGTACTTC
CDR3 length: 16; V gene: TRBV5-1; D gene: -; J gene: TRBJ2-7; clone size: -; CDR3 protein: CASSLGQGQQYYEQYF; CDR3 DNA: TGCGCCAGCAGCTTGGGCCAGGGGCAGCAGTACTACGAGCAGTACTTC
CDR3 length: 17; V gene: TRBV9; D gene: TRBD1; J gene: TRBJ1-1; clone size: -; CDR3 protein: CASSAPGQGWGNTEAFF; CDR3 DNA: TGTGCCAGCAGCGCACCGGGACAGGGGTGGGGAAACACTGAAGCTTTCTTT
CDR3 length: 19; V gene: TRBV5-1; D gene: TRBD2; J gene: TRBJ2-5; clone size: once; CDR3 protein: CASSAGLAGGLTRKETQYF; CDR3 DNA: TGCGCCAGCAGCGCCGGACTAGCGGGGGGCCTAACTAGAAAAGAGACCCAGTACTTC
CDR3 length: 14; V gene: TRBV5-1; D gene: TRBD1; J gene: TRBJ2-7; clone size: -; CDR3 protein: CASSSWTGSYEQYF; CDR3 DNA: TGCGCCAGCAGCTCCTGGACAGGGTCCTACGAGCAGTACTTC
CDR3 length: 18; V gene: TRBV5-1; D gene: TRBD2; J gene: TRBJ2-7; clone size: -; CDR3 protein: CASSLVTSGTQPLGEQYF; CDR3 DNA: TGCGCCAGCAGCTTGGTGACTAGCGGAACGCAACCATTGGGGGAGCAGTACTTC
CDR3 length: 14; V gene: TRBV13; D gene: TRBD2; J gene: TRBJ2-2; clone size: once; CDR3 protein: CASSTRTSGGELFF; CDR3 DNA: TGTGCCAGCAGCACAAGGACTAGCGGGGGGGAGCTGTTTTTT
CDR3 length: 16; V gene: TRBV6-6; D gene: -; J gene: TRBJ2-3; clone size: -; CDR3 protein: CASSYSARAGTDTQYF; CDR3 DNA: TGTGCCAGCAGTTACTCCGCCAGGGCGGGCACAGATACGCAGTATTTT
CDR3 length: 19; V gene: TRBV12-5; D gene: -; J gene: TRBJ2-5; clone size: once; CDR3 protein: CASGWPGQGLSRGGETQYF; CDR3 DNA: TGTGCTAGTGGTTGGCCCGGACAGGGACTATCCCGGGGAGGAGAGACCCAGTACTTC
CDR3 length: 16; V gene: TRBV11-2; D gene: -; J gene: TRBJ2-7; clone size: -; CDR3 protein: CASSNYDRGGGYEQYF; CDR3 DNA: TGTGCCAGCAGCAACTACGACAGGGGAGGGGGCTACGAGCAGTACTTC
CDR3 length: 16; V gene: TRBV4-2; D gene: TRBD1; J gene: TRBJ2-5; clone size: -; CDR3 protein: CASSPFVGQVQETQYF; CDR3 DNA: TGTGCCAGCAGCCCTTTTGTGGGACAGGTCCAAGAGACCCAGTACTTC
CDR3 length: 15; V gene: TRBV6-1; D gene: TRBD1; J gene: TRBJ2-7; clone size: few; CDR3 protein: CASSDARGQDYEQYF; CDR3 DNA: TGTGCCAGCAGTGACGCCAGGGGGCAGGACTACGAGCAGTACTTC
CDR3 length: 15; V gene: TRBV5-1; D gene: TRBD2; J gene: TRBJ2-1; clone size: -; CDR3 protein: CASSPSGPAYNEQFF; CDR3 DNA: TGCGCCAGCAGCCCTAGCGGGCCTGCCTACAATGAGCAGTTCTTC
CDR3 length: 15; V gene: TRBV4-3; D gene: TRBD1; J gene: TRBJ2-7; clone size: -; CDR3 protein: CASSQDRTGGYEQYF; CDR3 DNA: TGCGCCAGCAGCCAAGATCGAACAGGGGGCTACGAGCAGTACTTC
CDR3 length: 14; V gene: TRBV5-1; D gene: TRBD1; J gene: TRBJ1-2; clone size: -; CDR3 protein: CASSFLGQTNGYTF; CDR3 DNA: TGCGCCAGCAGCTTTTTGGGACAGACGAATGGCTACACCTTC
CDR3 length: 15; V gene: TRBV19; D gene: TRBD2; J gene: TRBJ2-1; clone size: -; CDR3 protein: CASSPRLAGANEQFF; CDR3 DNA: TGTGCCAGTAGCCCACGCCTAGCGGGGGCAAATGAGCAGTTCTTC
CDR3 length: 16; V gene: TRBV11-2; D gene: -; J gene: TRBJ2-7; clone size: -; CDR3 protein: CASSPSLAGISYEQYF; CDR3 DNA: TGTGCCAGCAGCCCCTCACTCGCCGGGATATCCTACGAGCAGTACTTC
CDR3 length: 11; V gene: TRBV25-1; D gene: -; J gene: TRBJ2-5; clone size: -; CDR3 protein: CASSESVTQYF; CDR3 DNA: TGTGCCAGCAGTGAATCGGTGACCCAGTACTTC
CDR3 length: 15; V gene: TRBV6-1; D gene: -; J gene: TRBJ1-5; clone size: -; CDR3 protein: CASNPFTGPGQPQHF; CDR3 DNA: TGTGCCAGCAATCCTTTCACAGGCCCCGGGCAGCCCCAGCATTTT
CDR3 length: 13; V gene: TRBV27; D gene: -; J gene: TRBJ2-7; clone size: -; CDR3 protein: CASSSPVSYEQYF; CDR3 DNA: TGTGCCAGCAGTTCCCCGGTTTCCTACGAGCAGTACTTC
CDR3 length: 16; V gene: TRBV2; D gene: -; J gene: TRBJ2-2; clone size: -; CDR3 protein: CASSERTQVNTGELFF; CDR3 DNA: TGTGCCAGCAGTGAGAGGACACAAGTCAACACCGGGGAGCTGTTTTTT
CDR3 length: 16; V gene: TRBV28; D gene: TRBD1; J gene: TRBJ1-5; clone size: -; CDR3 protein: CASGSNRGISNQPQHF; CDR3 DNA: TGTGCCAGCGGATCTAACAGGGGGATAAGCAATCAGCCCCAGCATTTT
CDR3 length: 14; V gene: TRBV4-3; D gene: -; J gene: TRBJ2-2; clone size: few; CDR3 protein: CASSLEANTGELFF; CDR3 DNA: TGCGCCAGCAGCCTGGAGGCGAACACCGGGGAGCTGTTTTTT
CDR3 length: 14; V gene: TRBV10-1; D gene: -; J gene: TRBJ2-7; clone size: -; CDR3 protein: CASSEGGLSYEQYF; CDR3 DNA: TGCGCCAGCAGTGAAGGGGGACTATCCTACGAGCAGTACTTC
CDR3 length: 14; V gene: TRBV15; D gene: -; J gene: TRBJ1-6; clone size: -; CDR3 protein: CATSRGQNNSPLHF; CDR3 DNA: TGTGCCACCAGCAGAGGACAGAATAATTCACCCCTCCACTTT
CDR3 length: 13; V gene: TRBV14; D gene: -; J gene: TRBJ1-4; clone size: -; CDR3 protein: CASSRGQGEKLFF; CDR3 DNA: TGTGCCAGCAGCAGGGGACAAGGCGAAAAACTGTTTTTT
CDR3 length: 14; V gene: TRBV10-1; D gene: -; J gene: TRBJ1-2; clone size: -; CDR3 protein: CASSPGTLGYGYTF; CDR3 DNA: TGCGCCAGCAGCCCCGGGACACTGGGTTATGGCTACACCTTC
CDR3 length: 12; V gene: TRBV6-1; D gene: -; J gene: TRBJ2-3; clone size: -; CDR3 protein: CASSGTGDTQYF; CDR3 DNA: TGTGCCAGCAGCGGCACGGGAGATACGCAGTATTTT
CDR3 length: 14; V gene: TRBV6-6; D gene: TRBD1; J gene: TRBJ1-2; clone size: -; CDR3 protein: CASSTSGTEYGYTF; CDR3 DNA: TGTGCCAGCAGTACCTCCGGGACAGAGTATGGCTACACCTTC
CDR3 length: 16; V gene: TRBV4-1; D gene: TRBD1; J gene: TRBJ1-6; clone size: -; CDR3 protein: CASSQVSGTANSPLHF; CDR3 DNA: TGCGCCAGCAGCCAAGTTTCCGGGACAGCGAATTCACCCCTCCACTTT
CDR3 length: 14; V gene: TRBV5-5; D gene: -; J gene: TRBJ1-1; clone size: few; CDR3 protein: CASSPPQGIAEAFF; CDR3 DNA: TGTGCCAGCAGCCCACCTCAGGGTATTGCTGAAGCTTTCTTT
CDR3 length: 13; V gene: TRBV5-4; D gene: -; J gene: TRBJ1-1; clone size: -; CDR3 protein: CASSLALGAEAFF; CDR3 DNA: TGTGCCAGCAGCTTGGCGCTGGGAGCTGAAGCTTTCTTT
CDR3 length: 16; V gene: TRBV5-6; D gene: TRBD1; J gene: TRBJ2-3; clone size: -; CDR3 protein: CASSPGTGGGTDTQYF; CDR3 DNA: TGTGCCAGCAGCCCGGGGACAGGGGGTGGCACAGATACGCAGTATTTT